The 26 T cell receptor beta chains reported below all come from one sample, sequenced in a study of blood T cell repertoires in COVID-19. TCRdb keeps only in-frame clones here, not all; method: immunoSEQ multiplex PCR. Of some 200,000 clones in the sample, around four fifths were seen once. Specimen: peripheral blood. These receptors were collected from a woman between 65 and 79 years old with COVID-19, enrolled during active disease.

V usage is TRBV5-8 and J usage is TRBJ1-2, with TRBD1 matching 9 bases. CDR1 is SGHTS and CDR2 is YDEGEE in the germline V gene. The CDR3 totals 15 residues. The ends lost 5 bases at V and 4 bases at J; junction bases unmatched: 9. CDR3 bases: TGTGCCAGCAGTCGCGGACAGGGGCCCGGCTATGGCTACACCTTC. This gives the protein CASSRGQGPGYGYTF.

The chain recombines TRBV19 with TRBJ2-7, with 7 bases lining up with TRBD1. The ends lost 4 bases at V and 3 bases at J; junction bases unmatched: 6. CDR3 size: 14 residues. CDR1 and CDR2 (germline): LNHDA, SQIVND (reference sequence). In DNA, the CDR3 is TGTGCCAGTAGTAGGGGGACAGAAAACTACGAGCAGTACTTC. It encodes CASSRGTENYEQYF. The full variable domain, completed using reference TRBV19 and TRBJ2-7, is DGGITQSPKYLFRKEGQNVTLSCEQNLNHDAMYWYRQDPGQGLRLIYYSQIVNDFQKGDIAEGYSVSREKKESFPLTVTSAQKNPTAFYLCASSRGTENYEQYFGPGTRLTVT.

This rearrangement joins TRBV7-6 to TRBJ1-1; 7 bases fit TRBD1. This CDR3 comprises 14 residues. V lost 5 bases and J lost 9; bases outside the gene matches: 12. Germline CDR1 is SGHVS and CDR2 is FNYEAQ. As DNA, the CDR3 is TGTGCCAGCAGCCGGGACAGCCATACCAGTAAAGCTTTCTTT. Its protein is CASSRDSHTSKAFF.

The J gene is TRBJ1-5, the V gene TRBV5-1; D remains unclear. V gave up 5 bases and J gave up 0 bases, with 6 bases separating them. This CDR3 comprises 13 residues. Germline V gene lookup returns CDR1 SGHRS and CDR2 YFSETQ. CDR3 bases: TGCGCCAGCAGACAAAATAGCAATCAGCCCCAGCATTTT. Translated, it gives CASRQNSNQPQHF.

This clone appeared once. The rearrangement joins TRBV19 to TRBJ1-2; the D gene is possibly TRBD1 (5 bases). CDR1 is LNHDA, CDR2 SQIVND, per germline (reference sequence). With 6 bases removed from V and 2 bases from J, the gap between germline ends came to 16 bases. The CDR3 extends over 15 amino acids. The CDR3 sequence is CASRMIREGNYGYTF. CDR3 DNA: TGTGCCAGTAGGATGATTAGGGAGGGGAACTATGGCTACACCTTC.

This rearrangement joins TRBV25-1 to TRBJ2-7; tentative D call: TRBD2 (7 bases). Trimming shortened V by 3 bases and J by 6 bases, and 21 bases separated the two germline ends. The CDR3 runs 16 residues. Germline V lookup: CDR1 MGHDK, CDR2 SYGVNS. The CDR3: CASSDRGGRYGSEQYF. CDR3 in DNA: TGTGCCAGCAGTGATAGGGGGGGACGGTACGGGAGCGAGCAGTACTTC.

The chain has TRBV28 and TRBJ1-5, with TRBD1 matching 9 bases. Germline V gene sequence: CDR1 MDHEN, CDR2 SYDVKM. Trimming took 2 bases from V and 0 from J; bases not matched to a gene: 5. CDR3 length: 17 residues. The CDR3 nucleotides read TGTGCCAGCAGTTTAGACCGGACAGGGGTTAGCAATCAGCCCCAGCATTTT. It specifies CASSLDRTGVSNQPQHF.

The chain links TRBV3-1 (or the pseudogene TRBV3-2) to TRBJ2-5; maybe TRBD2 (5 bases). Germline-derived CDR1 and CDR2 are LGHDT and YNNKEL (reference sequence). This CDR3 region has 16 residues. V was clipped by 3 bases and J by 4 bases, with 18 bases between them. DNA of the CDR3: TGTGCCAGCAGCCATGGTAGTAGCGTGGGATCAGAGACCCAGTACTTC. As protein: CASSHGSSVGSETQYF.

V and J are TRBV19 and TRBJ1-1, with D tentatively TRBD1 (5 bases). CDR1 LNHDA and CDR2 SQIVND come from the germline V gene (reference sequence). Trimming removed 5 bases at V and 3 bases at J, with 16 bases between. This CDR3 comprises 15 residues. In nucleotides, the CDR3 is TGTGCCAGTAGTTTTACAGGAGGGGTAGACACTGAAGCTTTCTTT. Translated: CASSFTGGVDTEAFF.

This clone was counted a single time. The V and J genes are TRBV3-1 (or the pseudogene TRBV3-2) and TRBJ1-1; maybe TRBD1 (6 bases). The length of the CDR3 is 14 residues. The germline V gene encodes CDR1 LGHDT and CDR2 YNNKEL (reference sequence). V gave up 7 bases and J gave up 0 bases, with 12 bases separating them. The DNA of the CDR3 is TGTGCCAGCAAACAACAGGGATTGAACACTGAAGCTTTCTTT. It encodes CASKQQGLNTEAFF.

As to this clone: An end of the junction does not agree with germline; a read error may underlie this. This rearrangement joins TRBV5-1 to TRBJ2-7; 9 bases are a match to TRBD2. CDR3 length: 12 residues. The V gene's germline CDR1 is SGHRS and CDR2 YFSETQ. The CDR3 bases are TGCGCCAGCAGCTTGGAAGCGGGGGGTCTAGACTTC. Amino acid sequence: CASSLEAGGLDF.

The chain uses TRBV6-5 and TRBJ1-3, with a weak D call TRBD1 (6 bases). This CDR3 has 14 amino acids. V lost 4 bases and J 1 base, leaving 8 bases between the germline ends. Germline V lookup: CDR1 MNHEY, CDR2 SVGAGI. The CDR3 coding sequence is TGTGCCAGCAGTTTTACAGGGTCTGGAAACACCATATATTTT. Translation gives CASSFTGSGNTIYF.

V usage is TRBV4-1 and J usage is TRBJ1-6; 7 bases align to TRBD1. Looked up from germline, CDR1 is MGHRA and CDR2 is YSYEKL. The V gene end was trimmed by 2 bases and the J gene end by 8 bases; junction bases not matched to a gene: 15. CDR3 length: 18 residues. In DNA form, the CDR3 reads TGCGCCAGCAGCCAATTTATACTAACAGGGGTGACGCATTCACCCCTCCACTTT. It encodes CASSQFILTGVTHSPLHF.

The chain is built from TRBV6-5 and TRBJ1-6; 7 bases map to TRBD1. The CDR3 is 15 amino acids. J gave up 8 bases and V 0 bases, and 4 bases lay outside the gene matches. Germline values: CDR1 MNHEY, CDR2 SVGAGI. The chain's CDR3 is CASSYSTGADSPLHF. CDR3 nucleotide sequence: TGTGCCAGCAGTTACTCTACAGGGGCGGATTCACCCCTCCACTTT.

V is TRBV10-2 and J is TRBJ2-5, with TRBD1 as a possible D gene (5 bases). The V and J ends lost 2 bases and 2 bases respectively, with 6 bases between them. The CDR3 sequence is 13 residues long. Germline CDR1 reads WSHSY; CDR2 reads SAAADI. CDR3 region: CASSEGHQETQYF. CDR3 in DNA: TGCGCCAGCAGTGAGGGACATCAAGAGACCCAGTACTTC.

The J gene is TRBJ1-1, the V gene TRBV10-3, with 8 bases fitting TRBD1. This CDR3 is built from 16 residues. J gave up 1 base and V 3 bases, and 7 bases lay outside the gene matches. Germline CDR1 ENHRY, CDR2 SYGVKD. The CDR3 protein is CAISDGRDRGNTEAFF. CDR3 nucleotides: TGTGCCATCAGTGATGGGCGAGACAGGGGGAACACTGAAGCTTTCTTT.

This sequence joins TRBV2 and TRBJ2-7; D is ambiguous. Germline V lookup: CDR1 SNHLY, CDR2 FYNNEI. Trimming removed 2 bases from V and 6 bases from J, with 5 bases in between. The CDR3 loop spans 11 amino acids. DNA for the CDR3: TGTGCCAGCAGTGAATCGCGCGAGCAGTACTTC. Translated, it gives CASSESREQYF.

The chain is built from TRBV19 and TRBJ1-3; 7 bases match TRBD1. The CDR3 sequence is 15 residues long. CDR1 is LNHDA, CDR2 SQIVND, per germline (reference sequence). The V and J ends lost 5 bases and 7 bases, in that order; junction bases with no gene match: 11. CDR3 coding DNA: TGTGCCAGTAGTCTTGAGACAGGGTGGTCCAACACCATATATTTT. The encoded protein is CASSLETGWSNTIYF. Variable domain in full (rest from reference TRBV19 and TRBJ1-3): DGGITQSPKYLFRKEGQNVTLSCEQNLNHDAMYWYRQDPGQGLRLIYYSQIVNDFQKGDIAEGYSVSREKKESFPLTVTSAQKNPTAFYLCASSLETGWSNTIYFGEGSWLTVV.

J is TRBJ1-5 and V is TRBV7-3; D is ambiguous. This CDR3 has 11 amino acids. V gave up 4 bases and J gave up 10 bases, with 8 bases separating them. Germline CDR1 and CDR2: SGHTA and FQGTGA. For the CDR3, the DNA is TGTGCCAGCAGCTATAGAACCCCCCAGCATTTT. Its translation: CASSYRTPQHF.

This clone has only a few counts. The chain links TRBV5-1 to TRBJ2-2, with D perhaps TRBD1 (5 bases). Per the germline V gene, CDR1 is SGHRS and CDR2 is YFSETQ. This CDR3 comprises 14 residues. V shed 3 bases and J shed 1 base, with 7 bases lying between them. CDR3 DNA: TGCGCCAGCAGCTCTAGGGGGAACACCGGGGAGCTGTTTTTT. It specifies CASSSRGNTGELFF.

CDR3 bases: TGTGCCAGCGGAGGACAGATGAACACTGAAGCTTTCTTT. It is translated as CASGGQMNTEAFF. The J gene is TRBJ1-1, the V gene TRBV6-5, with D tentatively TRBD1 (6 bases). This CDR3 is 13 amino acids long. Trimming cost V 8 bases and J 0 bases, with 10 bases left between them. The V gene's germline CDR1 is MNHEY and CDR2 SVGAGI.

This clone was observed a few times. In nucleotides, the CDR3 is TGTGCCAGCAGCCCTTCTAGCGGGAGACCCTCCTACGAGCAGTACTTC. This sequence encodes CASSPSSGRPSYEQYF. The gene calls are TRBV5-4 and TRBJ2-7, with TRBD2 matching 10 bases. The germline V gene encodes CDR1 SGHNT and CDR2 YYREEE (reference sequence). This CDR3 spans 16 amino acids. The J segment lost 0 bases and the V segment lost 4 bases, leaving 7 bases of the junction unmatched.

This sequence joins TRBV6-5 and TRBJ2-7; no firm D call. Germline CDR1 MNHEY, CDR2 SVGAGI. CDR3 length equals 11 residues. Trimming cost V 10 bases and J 7 bases, with 14 bases left between them. CDR3 in DNA: TGTGCCAACCTAACCACGAGGGAGCAGTACGTC. Encoded protein: CANLTTREQYV.

The rearrangement joins TRBV7-8 to TRBJ2-7; 10 nucleotides align to TRBD2. V was pared by 0 bases and J by 4 bases, with 12 bases of the junction left unmatched. CDR3 length equals 18 residues. Germline V lookup: CDR1 SGHVS, CDR2 FQNEAQ. The CDR3 spells CASSLAGLAGAPKYEQYF. The CDR3 bases are TGTGCCAGCAGCTTAGCGGGTCTAGCGGGAGCCCCTAAGTACGAGCAGTACTTC.

The rearrangement uses TRBV11-2 and TRBJ1-1; 7 nucleotides line up with TRBD1. The CDR3 contains 16 residues. Germline CDR1 SGHAT, CDR2 FQNNGV. The J segment lost 1 base and the V segment lost 3 bases, leaving 8 bases of the junction unmatched. This CDR3 reads CASSFSTGEANTEAFF. The CDR3 bases are TGTGCCAGCAGCTTTAGTACAGGGGAAGCGAACACTGAAGCTTTCTTT.

This clone occurred a few times. The chain joins TRBV7-9 to TRBJ1-5; possibly TRBD1 for D (5 bases). Germline V gene sequence: CDR1 SEHNR, CDR2 FQNEAQ (reference sequence). V was clipped by 5 bases and J by 6 bases, with 17 bases between them. This CDR3 comprises 15 residues. CDR3 residues: CASSHSGMRGQPQHF. The CDR3 nucleotides are TGTGCCAGCAGCCATAGCGGGATGAGGGGTCAGCCCCAGCATTTT.